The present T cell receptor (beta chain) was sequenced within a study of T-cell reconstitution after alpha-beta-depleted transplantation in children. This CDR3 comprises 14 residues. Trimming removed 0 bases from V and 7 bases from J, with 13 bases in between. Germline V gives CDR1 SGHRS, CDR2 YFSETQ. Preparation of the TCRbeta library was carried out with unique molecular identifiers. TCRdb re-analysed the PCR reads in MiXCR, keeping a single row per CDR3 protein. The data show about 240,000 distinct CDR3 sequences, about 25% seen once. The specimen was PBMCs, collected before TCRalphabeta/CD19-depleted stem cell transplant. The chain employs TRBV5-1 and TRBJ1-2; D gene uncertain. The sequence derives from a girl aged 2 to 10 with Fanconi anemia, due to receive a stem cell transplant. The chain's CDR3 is CASSLEVPPGGYTF. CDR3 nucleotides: TGCGCCAGCAGCTTGGAGGTACCCCCTGGTGGCTACACCTTC.